This T cell receptor beta chain comes out of a study of breast tumors, draining lymph nodes, adjacent tissues (dated by TCRdb to 2015 to 2016). A note on the overall study: Breast cancer patients provided tumor, adjacent nontumor tissue and axillary lymph nodes, and the study compared the TCR beta repertoires across these three sources. In human breast cancer, the study set out to assess how tumor, surrounding tissue and draining lymph node repertoires relate to one another and whether T cells might be exchanged between them. Study-wide findings and limitations: The conclusion that tumor T cells originate in lymph nodes was framed as consistent with a hypothesis rather than directly demonstrated. The similarity between tumor and nontumor tissue repertoires was significantly greater in luminal-like breast cancer than in basal-like breast cancer. The data were considered consistent with the idea that most tumor T cells come from the lymph node and then expand in tumor tissue. Tumor T-cell repertoires showed less diversity than lymph node repertoires and more diversity than nontumor tissue repertoires, and tumor T-cell repertoires showed preferential V and J gene usage.

This clonotype is medium-sized (0.01 to 0.1%) in its sample. No antigen is known for it. No base quality information exists; no much larger clone differs at one position. The CDR3 holds 12 amino acids from the cysteine to the phenylalanine. Just the 36-base CDR3 DNA is kept, in frame starting at base 1. V lost 8 bases and J lost 3 bases; the stretch between them is 10 bases long. According to the germline V gene, CDR1 reads MGHDK and CDR2 reads SYGVNS. TCRdb shows the sequencer as Illumina HiSeq 2000. TCR beta chain libraries were generated through multiplex PCR amplification. The amplified TCR beta chain products were analyzed by high-throughput sequencing. The raw public data were reprocessed by TCRdb itself: fastp quality trimming at Q25, MiXCR clonotype calling, in-frame beta chains only. Every entry covers one CDR3 protein and lists the most common genes and DNA from its rows. A total of roughly 15,000 distinct CDR3 sequences appear in this sample, about 56% of them only once. The ten largest clones take up approximately 30% of the sample.

Adjacent samples consisted of nontumor breast tissue surrounding the tumor. The sequencing input was tumor-adjacent breast tissue. The sequence joins TRBV25-1 to TRBJ1-2; no D gene is confidently identified. The origin of this receptor is a female donor with breast cancer. Some clones in this sample may be carry-over from other donors' samples. The CDR3 protein is CASGTGHYGYTF. The nucleotides are TGTGCCAGCGGTACCGGGCACTATGGCTACACCTTC.